Shown below are 24 T cell receptor beta chains from a single sample sequenced in a study of PD-1 blockade in mismatch repair-deficient tumors. This table comes from immunoSEQ multiplex PCR, and its TCRdb copy is limited to in-frame clones, with some not included. There are about 120,000 clones in the sample; roughly 86% occur only once, and around an eighth lies in the top ten. This material consisted of peripheral blood, taken 44 weeks after starting pembrolizumab. The receptors originated from an adult with mismatch repair-deficient cancer.

The table lists this clone with a few counts. The rearrangement joins TRBV7-9 to TRBJ2-7, with D unclear. This CDR3 spans 11 amino acids. Looked up from germline, CDR1 is SEHNR and CDR2 is FQNEAQ (reference sequence). V dropped 5 bases and J dropped 3 bases, with 5 bases sitting between them. The DNA of the CDR3 is TGTGCCAGCAGCCCTGACTACGAGCAGTACTTC. Protein product: CASSPDYEQYF.

The chain links TRBV7-9 to TRBJ2-7; 10 bases agree with TRBD2. The V gene end was trimmed by 3 bases and the J gene end by 4 bases; junction bases not matched to a gene: 3. The CDR3 has 14 amino acids. The germline CDR1 and CDR2 sequences are SEHNR and FQNEAQ (reference sequence). The CDR3 is CASSFASGSYEQYF. The CDR3 coding sequence is TGTGCCAGCAGCTTTGCTAGCGGGAGTTACGAGCAGTACTTC.

The V call is TRBV27, the J call TRBJ2-3; no definite D call. This CDR3 is built from 13 residues. V was trimmed by 5 bases and J by 2 bases, leaving 8 bases between them. The germline CDR1 and CDR2 sequences are MNHEY and SMNVEV (reference sequence). The CDR3 DNA is TGTGCCAGCAGTGGGCTAGACACAGATACGCAGTATTTT. As protein: CASSGLDTDTQYF.

The chain is built from TRBV5-4 and TRBJ2-7; 9 positions agree with TRBD2. Germline trimming cut 0 bases from V and 0 bases from J; bases unmatched to any gene: 4. The CDR3 covers 16 residues. Germline loops: CDR1 SGHNT, CDR2 YYREEE (reference sequence). The CDR3 sequence is CASSLGLAGSSYEQYF. The CDR3 region has the DNA TGTGCCAGCAGCTTGGGCCTAGCGGGAAGCTCCTACGAGCAGTACTTC.

The V call is TRBV28, the J call TRBJ2-7; TRBD2 aligns across 14 bases. Unmatched junction bases numbered 6, after V lost 2 bases and J lost 6 bases. The germline V gene has CDR1 MDHEN and CDR2 SYDVKM. The CDR3 totals 16 residues. CDR3: CASSLETSGRVGEQYF. The CDR3 DNA reads as TGTGCCAGCAGTTTAGAGACTAGCGGGAGGGTAGGCGAGCAGTACTTC.

The V call is TRBV28, the J call TRBJ1-2; 7 nucleotides match TRBD1. The CDR3 runs 12 residues. The V segment lost 7 bases and the J segment 7 bases; nucleotides outside the gene matches: 6. The germline V gene has CDR1 MDHEN and CDR2 SYDVKM. In DNA form, the CDR3 reads TGTGCCAGCACCGAGAGGGGGCTTGGCTACACCTTC. This codes for CASTERGLGYTF.

This rearrangement joins TRBV27 to TRBJ1-1; no definite D call. V gave up 5 bases and J gave up 2 bases, with 27 bases separating them. The CDR3 loop spans 19 amino acids. Germline V gene lookup returns CDR1 MNHEY and CDR2 SMNVEV (reference sequence). The chain's CDR3 is CASSKKGGVTTLRNTEAFF. As DNA, the CDR3 is TGTGCCAGCAGTAAGAAGGGTGGGGTTACCACATTACGAAACACTGAAGCTTTCTTT.

The chain uses TRBV10-2 and TRBJ2-7; D may be TRBD2 (5 bases). The CDR3 is made up of 13 amino acids. V dropped 4 bases and J dropped 5 bases, with 12 bases sitting between them. CDR1 and CDR2 from the germline V gene are WSHSY and SAAADI. In DNA, the CDR3 is TGCGCCAGCAGTGTACGGGGTACGGACGAGCAGTACTTC. Translated, it gives CASSVRGTDEQYF.

This rearrangement joins TRBV5-6 to TRBJ2-1; 9 nucleotides agree with TRBD1. V was clipped by 6 bases and J by 4 bases; unmatched bases: 11. From germline, CDR1 is SGHDT and CDR2 YYEEEE. This CDR3 has 16 residues. This chain's CDR3 is CASTTAQGARYNEQFF. For the CDR3, the DNA is TGTGCCAGCACCACGGCACAGGGGGCTCGGTACAATGAGCAGTTCTTC.

The chain has TRBV11-2 and TRBJ2-4; the D gene is possibly TRBD1 (5 bases). The CDR3 covers 13 residues. Germline assignment: CDR1 SGHAT and CDR2 FQNNGV. The V end lost 3 bases, the J end lost 7 bases, and 10 bases lay between the germline ends. The CDR3 bases are TGTGCCAGCAGCTTCATCGACAGTAACATTCAGTACTTC. This encodes CASSFIDSNIQYF.

The chain has TRBV2 and TRBJ1-5; D not certain. CDR1 is SNHLY, CDR2 FYNNEI, per germline. The CDR3 sequence is 13 residues long. The ends were cut back, 1 base at V and 6 bases at J, with 7 bases in the middle. CDR3 nucleotide sequence: TGTGCCAGCAGTGAAGAATTGAGTCAGCCCCAGCATTTT. This sequence encodes CASSEELSQPQHF.

The rearrangement joins TRBV7-9 to TRBJ1-2; TRBD1 agrees at 9 bases. Germline values: CDR1 SEHNR, CDR2 FQNEAQ (reference sequence). The CDR3 length is 16 residues. The V gene end was trimmed by 4 bases and the J gene end by 6 bases; junction bases not matched to a gene: 12. The chain's CDR3 is CASSSTKRDRENGYTF. The CDR3 coding sequence is TGTGCCAGCAGCTCGACGAAAAGGGACAGGGAGAATGGCTACACCTTC.

This chain links TRBV10-3 with TRBJ2-5; perhaps TRBD2 as D (6 bases). V was trimmed by 6 bases and J by 5 bases, leaving 7 bases between them. This CDR3 comprises 11 residues. Germline CDR1 and CDR2: ENHRY and SYGVKD. The CDR3 DNA sequence: TGTGCCATCAGCCGGGGGGAGACCCAGTACTTC. The encoded protein is CAISRGETQYF.

The chain couples TRBV18 to TRBJ2-3; D perhaps matches TRBD2 (5 bases). Deletions cut 4 bases from V and 1 base from J, with 15 bases between. The CDR3 is 16 amino acids. From germline, CDR1 is KGHSH and CDR2 LQKENI. The CDR3 reads CASSLASPSGTDTQYF. CDR3 nucleotide sequence: TGTGCCAGCTCACTCGCTAGCCCGAGTGGCACAGATACGCAGTATTTT.

This chain joins TRBV5-6 and TRBJ2-5, with 8 bases fitting TRBD1. J gave up 4 bases and V 0 bases, and 8 bases lay outside the gene matches. Germline V gene sequence: CDR1 SGHDT, CDR2 YYEEEE. The length of the CDR3 is 16 residues. The CDR3 sequence is CASSLGGQGFGETQYF. The CDR3 region has the DNA TGTGCCAGCAGCTTGGGAGGACAGGGATTCGGAGAGACCCAGTACTTC.

The chain carries TRBV10-3 and TRBJ2-2, with TRBD1 matching over 9 bases. The CDR3 spans 14 residues. V shed 7 bases and J 5 bases; nucleotides not matched to a gene: 5. The germline CDR1 and CDR2 sequences are ENHRY and SYGVKD. CDR3 sequence (DNA): TGTGCCATCATGGGACAGGGTGGGACCGGGGAGCTGTTTTTT. Translation: CAIMGQGGTGELFF.

The DNA of the CDR3 is TGTGCCAGTAGGGCTGCTGGGGCCAACGTCCTGACTTTC. It encodes CASRAAGANVLTF. The chain combines TRBV19 with TRBJ2-6, with D hard to call. The CDR3 extends over 13 amino acids. Looked up from germline, CDR1 is LNHDA and CDR2 is SQIVND (reference sequence). Trimming removed 6 bases at V and 2 bases at J, with 5 bases between.

J is TRBJ2-7 and V is TRBV4-1; 13 bases are shared with TRBD2. Per the germline V gene, CDR1 is MGHRA and CDR2 is YSYEKL. The CDR3 is 15 amino acids. V lost 5 bases, J lost 3 bases, and 4 bases stayed unmatched. In DNA form, the CDR3 reads TGCGCCAGCAGCAGGGGACTAGCGGGGATCTACGAGCAGTACTTC. As protein: CASSRGLAGIYEQYF.

V and J are TRBV7-8 and TRBJ2-3, with D tentatively TRBD2 (5 bases). Trimming left V 7 bases short and J 0 bases short, with 14 bases between. Germline lookup yields CDR1 SGHVS and CDR2 FQNEAQ. The CDR3 totals 15 residues. The CDR3 loop reads CASTLRVSSTDTQYF. The DNA of the CDR3 is TGTGCCAGCACCCTGCGGGTCTCTAGCACAGATACGCAGTATTTT.

The chain employs TRBV20-1 and TRBJ1-2; D call uncertain. This CDR3 spans 10 amino acids. Germline-derived CDR1 and CDR2 are DFQATT and SNEGSKA (reference sequence). V lost 6 bases to trimming and J lost 8 bases, with 10 bases between them. The CDR3 spells CSASGGGYTF. The CDR3 DNA is TGCAGTGCCTCGGGTGGAGGCTACACCTTC.

This clone was seen a few times. V gene TRBV2 combines with J gene TRBJ2-7, with a weak D call TRBD1 (6 bases). The CDR3 runs to 12 residues. V lost 8 bases, J lost 4 bases, and 12 bases lay in between. Per germline, CDR1 SNHLY and CDR2 FYNNEI. Written as DNA, the CDR3 is TGTGCCAGCGGGACATTCGAGTACGAGCAGTACTTC. Amino acids: CASGTFEYEQYF. The full variable domain, with the rest looked up from reference TRBV2 and TRBJ2-7, is EPEVTQTPSHQVTQMGQEVILRCVPISNHLYFYWYRQILGQKVEFLVSFYNNEISEKSEIFDDQFSVERPDGSNFTLKIRSTKLEDSAMYFCASGTFEYEQYFGPGTRLTVT.

The chain is built from TRBV2 and TRBJ2-1, with 10 nucleotides matching TRBD1. The CDR3 is 16 amino acids. V gave up 6 bases and J gave up 5 bases; unmatched junction bases: 10. Germline CDR1 SNHLY, CDR2 FYNNEI. The CDR3, as DNA: TGTGCCAGCAGGGACAGGGGGAACGGGAGGAACAATGAGCAGTTCTTC. Translated: CASRDRGNGRNNEQFF.

The V call is TRBV6-1, the J call TRBJ2-5; D gene unclear. V lost 3 bases and J 4 bases, leaving 6 bases between the germline ends. In germline, CDR1 is MNHNS, CDR2 SASEGT. The CDR3 covers 12 residues. The CDR3 region is CASSDQRETQYF. In DNA, the CDR3 is TGTGCCAGCAGTGACCAGCGAGAGACCCAGTACTTC.

The chain uses TRBV9 and TRBJ1-5, with a weak D call TRBD1 (6 bases). CDR1 and CDR2 (germline): SGDLS, YYNGEE. This CDR3 is built from 15 residues. V shed 0 bases and J shed 1 base, with 8 bases lying between them. CDR3 sequence reads: CASSVGDISNQPQHF. CDR3 sequence (DNA): TGTGCCAGCAGCGTAGGGGACATAAGCAATCAGCCCCAGCATTTT.